This T cell receptor beta chain was identified in a study of T cell clones after liver transplantation. Study information: In this trial, immunosuppression withdrawal was attempted within 2 years of liver transplant. Draws occurred before transplant, before withdrawal, and after complete or failed withdrawal.

Study observations and caveats: Donor-reactive sequences fell more than third party-reactive ones, suggesting partial deletion.

Produced via immunoSEQ multiplex PCR; TCRdb's table is partial and in-frame only. Of 95,000 to 110,000 clones in the sample, more than 75% were seen once. CDR3 size: 15 residues. The V gene's germline CDR1 is MNHEY and CDR2 SMNVEV (reference sequence). With V trimmed by 6 bases and J by 5 bases, 10 bases remained unmatched. With regard to this clone: Its antigen is unknown.

This clonotype was obtained from a human donor who received a liver transplant. The J gene is TRBJ2-1, the V gene TRBV27; 7 bases fit TRBD1. Here the sequenced sample was CD4+ T cells from blood, taken before liver transplant. The DNA of the CDR3 is TGTGCCAGCAGCCTTTCCTACAGGGGCGACAATGAGCAGTTCTTC. Translation: CASSLSYRGDNEQFF.